One sample yielded the 9 T cell receptor beta chains listed below, sequenced in a study of beta chain features in type 1 diabetes. Study results and limitations: Shortening of TCRB CDR3s, moderate but significant, appeared in all four CD4+ subsets of Type 1 diabetes patients.

The study reverse transcribed the entire isolated RNA, so it sequenced expressed TCRB transcripts. Profiling relied on immunoSEQ multiplex PCR, and the TCRdb table lists in-frame clones only, not all of them. The data show about 660,000 clones, over 13% seen once. Their cognate antigens are unknown. Material for sequencing was naive CD4+ T cells from blood. These receptor sequences come from a man aged 18 to 29 with type 1 diabetes.

This clone came up a few times. V gene TRBV7-2 combines with J gene TRBJ2-3, with 11 nucleotides matching TRBD2. The CDR3 contains 15 residues. Per the germline V gene, CDR1 is SGHTA and CDR2 is FQGNSA. Trimming took 7 bases from V and 5 from J; bases not matched to a gene: 8. CDR3: CASNLSGGAGDTQYF. CDR3 bases: TGTGCCAGCAACCTTAGCGGGGGGGCCGGAGATACGCAGTATTTT. Combining the CDR3 with reference TRBV7-2 and TRBJ2-3 gives the whole variable domain GAGVSQSPSNKVTEKGKDVELRCDPISGHTALYWYRQSLGQGLEFLIYFQGNSAPDKSGLPSDRFSAERTGGSVSTLTIQRTQQEDSAVYLCASNLSGGAGDTQYFGPGTRLTVL.

This clone was counted a few times. CDR3: CASSSGHSFGTVNTEAFF. CDR3 coding DNA: TGTGCCAGCAGCTCAGGACACTCCTTCGGGACGGTGAACACTGAAGCTTTCTTT. This chain links TRBV5-4 with TRBJ1-1, with D possibly TRBD1 on 5 matching bases. Trimming removed 3 bases at V and 0 bases at J, with 21 bases between. CDR3 length: 18 residues. Germline CDR1 and CDR2: SGHNT and YYREEE (reference sequence). Full variable domain (remainder filled in from reference TRBV5-4 and TRBJ1-1): ETGVTQSPTHLIKTRGQQVTLRCSSQSGHNTVSWYQQALGQGPQFIFQYYREEENGRGNFPPRFSGLQFPNYSSELNVNALELDDSALYLCASSSGHSFGTVNTEAFFGQGTRLTVV.

The V gene is TRBV30, the J gene TRBJ2-7; 8 bases fit TRBD1. V lost 3 bases and J lost 3; bases outside the gene matches: 7. CDR1 and CDR2 (germline): GTSNPN, SVGIG (reference sequence). This CDR3 has 14 residues. The CDR3: CAWSHRQGIYEQYF. In DNA form, the CDR3 reads TGTGCCTGGAGCCACCGACAGGGGATCTACGAGCAGTACTTC.

This clone was seen a few times. J is TRBJ2-6 and V is TRBV7-3; 9 bases are shared with TRBD2. The trim removed 2 bases at V and 0 bases at J, leaving 5 bases unmatched. Germline CDR1 reads SGHTA; CDR2 reads FQGTGA. The CDR3 spans 18 residues. In nucleotides, the CDR3 is TGTGCCAGCAGCTTACCTAGCGGGGATAGCTCTGGGGCCAACGTCCTGACTTTC. The encoded protein is CASSLPSGDSSGANVLTF. Together with reference TRBV7-3 and TRBJ2-6, the CDR3 gives the full variable domain: GAGVSQTPSNKVTEKGKYVELRCDPISGHTALYWYRQSLGQGPEFLIYFQGTGAADDSGLPNDRFFAVRPEGSVSTLKIQRTERGDSAVYLCASSLPSGDSSGANVLTFGAGSRLTVL.

This sequence joins TRBV5-4 and TRBJ2-5, with D possibly matching TRBD2 (6 bases). Trimming took 0 bases from V and 2 from J, leaving 11 bases between them. Per germline, CDR1 SGHNT and CDR2 YYREEE (reference sequence). The CDR3 has 15 amino acids. As DNA, the CDR3 is TGTGCCAGCAGCTTGGCCGGGACTCAACAAGAGACCCAGTACTTC. Amino acids: CASSLAGTQQETQYF.

This clone was observed a handful of times. The chain uses TRBV4-2 and TRBJ1-5, with unresolved D. Trimming shortened V by 1 base and J by 5 bases, and 3 bases separated the two germline ends. Germline CDR1 reads LGHNA; CDR2 reads YNFKEQ. The CDR3 sequence is 12 residues long. Written as DNA, the CDR3 is TGTGCCAGCAGCCAAGTGGATCAGCCCCAGCATTTT. It is translated as CASSQVDQPQHF.

This clone has a handful of counts. This chain connects TRBV5-4 to TRBJ2-3; weak D call: TRBD1 (6 bases). Trimming stripped 4 bases from V and 1 base from J, with 16 bases between. Germline V gene sequence: CDR1 SGHNT, CDR2 YYREEE (reference sequence). This CDR3 region has 16 residues. CDR3 residues: CASSLDNRAGTDTQYF. Here the CDR3 DNA reads TGTGCCAGCAGCCTCGACAACAGGGCGGGCACAGATACGCAGTATTTT.

This clone was found a few times. The rearrangement uses TRBV7-9 and TRBJ1-5; no firm D call. V was trimmed by 5 bases and J by 5 bases, leaving 10 bases between them. The V gene's germline CDR1 is SEHNR and CDR2 FQNEAQ (reference sequence). The CDR3 has 13 amino acids. The DNA of the CDR3 is TGTGCCAGCAGCCCACTGGGCTATCAGCCCCAGCATTTT. It yields the protein CASSPLGYQPQHF.

The chain is built from TRBV2 and TRBJ1-6; TRBD1 is a possible D gene (6 bases). CDR1 is SNHLY, CDR2 FYNNEI, per germline. The CDR3 has 18 residues. Trimming took 9 bases from V and 0 from J, leaving 21 bases between them. In nucleotides, the CDR3 is TGTGCCAGTCGAGGGATGGGACAAATAAGCTCCTATAATTCACCCCTCCACTTT. It codes for CASRGMGQISSYNSPLHF.